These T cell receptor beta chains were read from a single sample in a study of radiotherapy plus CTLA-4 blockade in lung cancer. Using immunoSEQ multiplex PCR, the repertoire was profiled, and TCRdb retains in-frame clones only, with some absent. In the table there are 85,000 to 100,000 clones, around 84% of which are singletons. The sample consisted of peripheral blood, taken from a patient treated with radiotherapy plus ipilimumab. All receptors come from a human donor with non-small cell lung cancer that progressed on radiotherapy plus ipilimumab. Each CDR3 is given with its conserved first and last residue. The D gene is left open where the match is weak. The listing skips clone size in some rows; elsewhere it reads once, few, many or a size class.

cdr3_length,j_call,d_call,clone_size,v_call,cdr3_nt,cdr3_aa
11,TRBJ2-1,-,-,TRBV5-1,TGCGCCAGCAGCTTTAGCGTGGAGCAGTTCTTC,CASSFSVEQFF
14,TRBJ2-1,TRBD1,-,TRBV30,TGTGCCTGGAGTCAGGGGGCTAGTTACAATGAGCAGTTCTTC,CAWSQGASYNEQFF
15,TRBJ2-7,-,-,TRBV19,TGTGCCAGTAGTATAGGAGGGGGTAGGGTCCTCGAGCAGTACTTC,CASSIGGGRVLEQYF
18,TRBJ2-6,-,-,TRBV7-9,TGTGCCAGCAGCTTAGCCCTCTACTCAGGGACTGGGGCCAACGTCCTGACTTTC,CASSLALYSGTGANVLTF
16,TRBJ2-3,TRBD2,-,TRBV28,TGTGCCAGCAGCCCAGTGGGGCGGGGGGCGACAGATACGCAGTATTTT,CASSPVGRGATDTQYF
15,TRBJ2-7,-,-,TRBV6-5,TGTGCCAGCTCTCTTACACGGGACCCGTCCTACGAGCAGTACTTC,CASSLTRDPSYEQYF
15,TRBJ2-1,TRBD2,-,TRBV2,TGTGCCAGCAGGGTAGGGACTAGCGGGGGGAGGGAGCAGTTCTTC,CASRVGTSGGREQFF
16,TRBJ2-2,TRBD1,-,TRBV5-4,TGTGCCAGCAGCCGAGGGGACAGGGTGAACACCGGGGAGCTGTTTTTT,CASSRGDRVNTGELFF
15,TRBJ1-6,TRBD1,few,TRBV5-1,TGCGCCAGCAGCTTGGCGCGGGACAGGAATTCACCCCTCCACTTT,CASSLARDRNSPLHF
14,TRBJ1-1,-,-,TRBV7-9,TGTGCCAGCAGCTTAGGAGGGGCTATGGCTGAAGCTTTCTTT,CASSLGGAMAEAFF
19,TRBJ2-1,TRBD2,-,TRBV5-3,TGTGCCAGAAGCTTGGGGTCGACTAGCGGGCGGAGCTCCTACAATGAGCAGTTCTTC,CARSLGSTSGRSSYNEQFF
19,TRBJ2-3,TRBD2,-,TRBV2,TGTGCCAGCAGTCCGCCCCGGACTAGCGGAGCCCTAGCGAGGGGTACGCAGTATTTT,CASSPPRTSGALARGTQYF
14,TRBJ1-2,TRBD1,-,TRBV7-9,TGTGCCAGCAGCATACGGACAGGGGGAAGGGGCTACACCTTC,CASSIRTGGRGYTF
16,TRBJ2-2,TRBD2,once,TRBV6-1,TGTGCCAGCAGTGAAGTGGGACTACGGAACACCGGGGAGCTGTTTTTT,CASSEVGLRNTGELFF
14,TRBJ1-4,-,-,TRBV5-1,TGCGCCAGCAGCTTAAGTAGGGTGGGAGAAAAACTGTTTTTT,CASSLSRVGEKLFF
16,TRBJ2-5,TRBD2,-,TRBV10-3,TGTGCCATCAGTGAGGAGGCGTCTAGCGGTTCGGAGACCCAGTACTTC,CAISEEASSGSETQYF
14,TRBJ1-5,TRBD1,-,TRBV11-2,TGTGCCAGCAGCGAGGACAGGGGAGATCAGCCCCAGCATTTT,CASSEDRGDQPQHF
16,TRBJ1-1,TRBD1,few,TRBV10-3,TGTGCCATCAGGGCGGAAATAGGGACAGGGAGGACTGAAGCTTTCTTT,CAIRAEIGTGRTEAFF
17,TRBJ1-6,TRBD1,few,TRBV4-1,TGCGCCAGCAGCCAAGGGGACAGGGGAGCTGGTAATTCACCCCTCCACTTT,CASSQGDRGAGNSPLHF
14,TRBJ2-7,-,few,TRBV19,TGTGCCAGTAGTAGAGGGGTTCCCTCCTACGAGCAGTACTTC,CASSRGVPSYEQYF
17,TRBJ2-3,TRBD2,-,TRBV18,TGTGCCAGCTCACTCCGGACTAGCGGGGGGTCTCCAGATACGCAGTATTTT,CASSLRTSGGSPDTQYF
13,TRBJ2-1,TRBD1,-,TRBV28,TGTGCCAGCAGAGGACAGGGTATCAATGAGCAGTTCTTC,CASRGQGINEQFF
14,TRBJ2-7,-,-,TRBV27,TGTGCCAGCAGTTTAGGTCCAGGGTCCTACGAGCAGTACTTC,CASSLGPGSYEQYF
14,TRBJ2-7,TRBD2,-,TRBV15,TGTGCCACCAGCAGTATAGCGGGGGCGTGGGAGCAGTACTTC,CATSSIAGAWEQYF
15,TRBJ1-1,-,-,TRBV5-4,TGTGCCAGCAGCCGCCAGGGCCTTGTGAACACTGAAGCTTTCTTT,CASSRQGLVNTEAFF
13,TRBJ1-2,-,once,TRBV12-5,TGTGCTAGTGGTTTGGGTAACTACTATGGCTACACCTTC,CASGLGNYYGYTF
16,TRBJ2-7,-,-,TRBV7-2,TGTGCCAGCAGCCCGGCGCGGGCGGCACGATCCTACGAGCAGTACTTC,CASSPARAARSYEQYF
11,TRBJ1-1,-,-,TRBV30,TGTGCCTGCCATGAGGGGTTTGGAGCTTTCTTT,CACHEGFGAFF
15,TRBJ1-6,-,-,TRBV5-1,TGCGCCAGCAGCTCCAAGGACAACGGCGATTCACCCCTCCACTTT,CASSSKDNGDSPLHF
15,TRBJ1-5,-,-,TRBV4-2,TGTGCCAGCAGTTCAAATCTCGGAAGCAATCAGCCCCAGCATTTT,CASSSNLGSNQPQHF
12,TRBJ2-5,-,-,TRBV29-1,TGCAGCGTTGAAGTGGGGACGGAGACCCAGTACTTC,CSVEVGTETQYF
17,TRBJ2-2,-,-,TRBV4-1,TGCGCCAGCAGCCAAGAGACCGGGACAACGAACACCGGGGAGCTGTTTTTT,CASSQETGTTNTGELFF
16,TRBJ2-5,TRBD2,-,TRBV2,TGTGCCAGCAGTTACCTAGCGGTCAGGTACCAAGAGACCCAGTACTTC,CASSYLAVRYQETQYF
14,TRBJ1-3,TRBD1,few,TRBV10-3,TGTGCCAACTCCGGACAGGGCGCTGGAAACACCATATATTTT,CANSGQGAGNTIYF
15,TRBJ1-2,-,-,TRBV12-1,TGTGCCAGCAGCGCGGACAGGGGGGGTGGCTATGGCTACACCTTC,CASSADRGGGYGYTF
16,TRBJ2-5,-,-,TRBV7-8,TGTGCCAGCAGCTTATGGGGGGGGCGGCCCCAAGAGACCCAGTACTTC,CASSLWGGRPQETQYF
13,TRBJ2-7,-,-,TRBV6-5,TGTGCCAGCAGTACCACAGGTGGGGACGAGCAGTACTTC,CASSTTGGDEQYF
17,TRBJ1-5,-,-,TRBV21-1,TGTGCCAGCAGCCGGGACAGGGAAATTTGGAACAATCAGCCCCAGCATTTT,CASSRDREIWNNQPQHF
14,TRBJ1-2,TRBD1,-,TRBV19,TGTGCCAGTAGTATAGATGCAGGGGGGAGCGGCTACACCTTC,CASSIDAGGSGYTF
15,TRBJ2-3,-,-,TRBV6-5,TGTGCCAGCAAGGGGACGGCCACTAGCACAGATACGCAGTATTTT,CASKGTATSTDTQYF
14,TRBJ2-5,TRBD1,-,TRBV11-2,TGTGCCAGCAGCTCAGGGGGCCTTCAAGAGACCCAGTACTTC,CASSSGGLQETQYF
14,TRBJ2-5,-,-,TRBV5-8,TGTGCCAGCAGCTTAGCGGGTCCGGCAAAGACCCAGTACTTC,CASSLAGPAKTQYF
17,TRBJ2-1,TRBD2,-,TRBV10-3,TGTGCCATCAGTCCCGGGACTAGCGACAGCTCCTACAATGAGCAGTTCTTC,CAISPGTSDSSYNEQFF
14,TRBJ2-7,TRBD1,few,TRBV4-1,TGCGCCAGCAGCCAAGGTTGGACAGGCTACGAGCAGTACTTC,CASSQGWTGYEQYF
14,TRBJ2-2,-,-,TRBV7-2,TGTGCCAGCAGCCCTAGCGCCGTCACCGGGGAGCTGTTTTTT,CASSPSAVTGELFF
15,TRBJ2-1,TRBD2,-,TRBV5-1,TGCGCCAGCGGATTGCGGACTAGCGGATACAATGAGCAGTTCTTC,CASGLRTSGYNEQFF
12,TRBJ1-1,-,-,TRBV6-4,TGTGCCAGCAGGGACGCGGTGACTGAAGCTTTCTTT,CASRDAVTEAFF
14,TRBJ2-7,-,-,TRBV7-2,TGTGCCAGCACACAGGGGGGGCGAGGCTCCGAGCAGTACTTC,CASTQGGRGSEQYF
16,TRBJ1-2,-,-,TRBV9,TGTGCCAGCAGCGTAGTGCCCAGGGGTTTTGACTATGGCTACACCTTC,CASSVVPRGFDYGYTF
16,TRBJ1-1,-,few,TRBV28,TGTGCCAGCAGTTTGGGGGGCGGGGCAATGAACACTGAAGCTTTCTTT,CASSLGGGAMNTEAFF
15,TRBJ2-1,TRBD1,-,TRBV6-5,TGTGCCAGCAGTTCCCGGGACAGGGAGAATGATGAGCAGTTCTTC,CASSSRDRENDEQFF
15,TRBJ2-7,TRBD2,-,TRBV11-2,TGTGCCAGCAGTCCTCAGCGGGGGGGGACCTACGAGCAGTACTTC,CASSPQRGGTYEQYF
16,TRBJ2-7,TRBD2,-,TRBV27,TGTGCCAGCGGAATCGGGACTAGCGGGAGGACGGTCGAGCAGTACTTC,CASGIGTSGRTVEQYF